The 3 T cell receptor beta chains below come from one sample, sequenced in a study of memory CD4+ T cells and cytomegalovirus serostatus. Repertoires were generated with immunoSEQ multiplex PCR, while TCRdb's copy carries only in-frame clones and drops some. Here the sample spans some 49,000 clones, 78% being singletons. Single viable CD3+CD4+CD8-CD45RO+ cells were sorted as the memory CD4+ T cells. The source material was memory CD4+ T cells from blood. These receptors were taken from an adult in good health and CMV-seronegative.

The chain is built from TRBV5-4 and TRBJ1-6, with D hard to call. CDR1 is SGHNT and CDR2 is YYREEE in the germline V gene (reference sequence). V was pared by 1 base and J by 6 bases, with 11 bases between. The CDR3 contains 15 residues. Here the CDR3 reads CASSLSGQSNSPLHF. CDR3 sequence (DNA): TGTGCCAGCAGCTTGAGCGGCCAGAGTAATTCACCCCTCCACTTT.

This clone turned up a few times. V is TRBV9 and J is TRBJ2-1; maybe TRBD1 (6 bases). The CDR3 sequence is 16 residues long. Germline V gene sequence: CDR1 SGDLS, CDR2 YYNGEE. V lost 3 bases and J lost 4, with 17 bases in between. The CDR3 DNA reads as TGTGCCAGCAGCGCCGGCGGGCAGGGGAAATACAATGAGCAGTTCTTC. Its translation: CASSAGGQGKYNEQFF.

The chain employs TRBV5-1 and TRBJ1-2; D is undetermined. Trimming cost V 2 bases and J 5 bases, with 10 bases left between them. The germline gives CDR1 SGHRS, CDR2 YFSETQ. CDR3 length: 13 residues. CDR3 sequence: CASSFPDGYGYTF. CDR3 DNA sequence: TGCGCCAGCAGCTTCCCGGACGGTTATGGCTACACCTTC.